This passage covers 20 T cell receptor beta chains from one sample sequenced in a study of T cells after yellow fever vaccination. MiXCR, run by TCRdb on the 5' RACE reads, gives a single entry per CDR3 protein. The table lists fewer than 100,000 distinct CDR3 sequences, roughly 8.2% of them singletons. The sample consisted of CD8+ T cells not binding an NS4B(214-222) dextramer, sorted from PBMCs, taken less than 18 days after the first yellow fever vaccination. The source is a young man who received the YFV17D yellow fever vaccine.

The gene calls are TRBV6-1 and TRBJ2-1, with unresolved D. Deletions cut 9 bases from V and 5 bases from J, with 14 bases between. The CDR3 has 13 amino acids. Germline CDR1 is MNHNS and CDR2 is SASEGT. In nucleotides, the CDR3 is TGTGCCAGAATCCGGGCGTACCACAATGAGCAGTTCTTC. As protein: CARIRAYHNEQFF.

This clonotype was detected only a few times. The chain uses TRBV7-6 and TRBJ2-5; 11 bases match TRBD2. Trimming removed 3 bases from V and 7 bases from J; junction bases left unmatched: 4. Germline CDR1 SGHVS, CDR2 FNYEAQ. The length of the CDR3 is 14 residues. CDR3 nucleotides: TGTGCCAGCAGCTTTAGCGGGGGGGCCGGGACCCAGTACTTC. Translation: CASSFSGGAGTQYF.

V gene TRBV7-9 combines with J gene TRBJ1-2, with 7 bases identical to TRBD1. CDR3 size: 15 residues. V dropped 5 bases and J dropped 3; count of bases not matched to a gene: 9. Germline CDR1 reads SEHNR; CDR2 reads FQNEAQ (reference sequence). Here the CDR3 reads CASSASGTVDYGYTF. In nucleotides, the CDR3 is TGTGCCAGCAGCGCCTCCGGGACAGTAGACTATGGCTACACCTTC.

This clonotype was picked up many times. V and J are TRBV5-1 and TRBJ2-4, with D possibly matching TRBD2 (6 bases). Germline CDR1 and CDR2: SGHRS and YFSETQ. V was trimmed by 0 bases and J by 4 bases, leaving 14 bases between them. The CDR3 extends over 16 amino acids. This CDR3 reads CASSLAPRELKNIQYF. CDR3 DNA sequence: TGCGCCAGCAGCTTGGCCCCACGGGAGCTTAAAAACATTCAGTACTTC.

A few counts support this clonotype. The chain is built from TRBV29-1 and TRBJ2-7; D not resolved. CDR1 and CDR2 (germline): SQVTM, ANQGSEA. This CDR3 comprises 12 residues. Trimming pared 6 bases from V and 3 bases from J, leaving 12 bases between. The CDR3 region is CSVESGYYEQYF. The CDR3 region has the DNA TGCAGCGTCGAGAGTGGATACTACGAGCAGTACTTC.

The V and J genes are TRBV2 and TRBJ2-6; 7 positions agree with TRBD1. V lost 3 bases, J lost 0 bases, and 2 bases stayed unmatched. The V gene's germline CDR1 is SNHLY and CDR2 FYNNEI. The CDR3 extends over 16 amino acids. CDR3 nucleotides: TGTGCCAGCAGTGAGACAGGGATCTCTGGGGCCAACGTCCTGACTTTC. This encodes CASSETGISGANVLTF.

This clonotype was seen repeatedly, ten times or more. J is TRBJ2-2 and V is TRBV4-1; perhaps TRBD1 as D (5 bases). Germline lookup yields CDR1 MGHRA and CDR2 YSYEKL. CDR3 size: 15 residues. Trimming took off 1 base at V and 3 bases at J, with 9 bases between the two ends. CDR3 protein: CASSQVQGDTGELFF. The CDR3 DNA reads as TGCGCCAGCAGCCAAGTTCAGGGTGACACCGGGGAGCTGTTTTTT.

This chain connects TRBV27 to TRBJ2-1; 7 bases are a match to TRBD1. There are 13 residues in the CDR3. The germline gives CDR1 MNHEY, CDR2 SMNVEV (reference sequence). The trim removed 5 bases at V and 5 bases at J, leaving 3 bases unmatched. The CDR3 DNA sequence: TGTGCCAGCAGTATAGGACAGGACAATGAGCAGTTCTTC. It codes for CASSIGQDNEQFF.

CDR3 in amino acids: CASSPGTGDYEQYF. The CDR3 region has the DNA TGCGCCAGCAGCCCCGGGACAGGAGACTACGAGCAGTACTTC. This chain uses TRBV4-1 with TRBJ2-7; 8 nucleotides agree with TRBD1. The J segment lost 3 bases and the V segment lost 4 bases, leaving 5 bases of the junction unmatched. Looked up from germline, CDR1 is MGHRA and CDR2 is YSYEKL. There are 14 residues in the CDR3.

This clonotype was observed at least ten times. This chain joins TRBV27 and TRBJ2-7; D is perhaps TRBD1 or TRBD2 (5 bases each). Germline V CDR1 and CDR2: MNHEY, SMNVEV (reference sequence). V was trimmed by 4 bases and J by 3 bases, leaving 10 bases between them. The CDR3 consists of 13 residues. DNA for the CDR3: TGTGCCAGCAGTTGGGGGACGGGCTACGAGCAGTACTTC. It is translated as CASSWGTGYEQYF.

The chain couples TRBV4-3 to TRBJ1-6; D is undetermined. This CDR3 is 16 amino acids long. V was clipped by 1 base and J by 6 bases, with 13 bases between them. Looked up from germline, CDR1 is LGHNA and CDR2 is YSLEER. The CDR3: CASSQVAGLANSPLHF. The CDR3 DNA reads as TGCGCCAGCAGCCAAGTTGCGGGATTGGCTAATTCACCCCTCCACTTT.

This clonotype has more than one count but fewer than ten. The chain recombines TRBV9 with TRBJ2-7; possibly TRBD2 for D (5 bases). The CDR3 loop spans 12 amino acids. V gave up 3 bases and J gave up 4 bases, with 8 bases separating them. Germline V CDR1 and CDR2: SGDLS, YYNGEE. The CDR3 nucleotides read TGTGCCAGCAGCGGAGACTATTACGAGCAGTACTTC. Its translation is CASSGDYYEQYF.

This chain joins TRBV9 and TRBJ2-1; D not resolved. CDR3 length equals 13 residues. V was cut by 3 bases and J by 3 bases, with 7 bases left in between. CDR1 is SGDLS and CDR2 is YYNGEE in the germline V gene. CDR3 sequence: CASSDLSYNEQFF. The DNA for the CDR3 is TGTGCCAGCAGCGATCTCAGCTACAATGAGCAGTTCTTC.

This clonotype was recorded a few times. This chain connects TRBV12-3 or TRBV12-4 to TRBJ1-1; D perhaps matches TRBD1 (6 bases). V lost 3 bases and J lost 5, with 10 bases in between. The CDR3 has 13 residues. The CDR3 loop reads CASSFEGGTEAFF. The CDR3 nucleotides are TGTGCCAGCAGTTTCGAGGGGGGAACTGAAGCTTTCTTT.

This clonotype was recorded a few times. V is TRBV10-3 and J is TRBJ2-2; D is possibly TRBD1 (5 bases). Germline CDR1 is ENHRY and CDR2 is SYGVKD. The length of the CDR3 is 12 residues. With 7 bases removed from V and 4 bases from J, the gap between germline ends came to 7 bases. In DNA form, the CDR3 reads TGTGCCATCAATAGGGGCACCGGGGAGCTGTTTTTT. Amino acids: CAINRGTGELFF.

The sample holds many counts of this clonotype. The chain employs TRBV7-8 and TRBJ2-7; TRBD1 aligns across 9 bases. The CDR3 contains 16 residues. The V gene's germline CDR1 is SGHVS and CDR2 FQNEAQ. The V segment lost 3 bases and the J segment 3 bases; nucleotides outside the gene matches: 9. The chain's CDR3 is CASSLSSGTGNYEQYF. Written as DNA, the CDR3 is TGTGCCAGCAGCTTGAGCTCCGGGACAGGGAACTACGAGCAGTACTTC.

This clonotype has a handful of counts. The chain uses TRBV7-2 and TRBJ2-1, with D unresolved. The CDR3 is 14 amino acids. V lost 1 base, J lost 6 bases, and 10 bases lay in between. Germline CDR1 and CDR2: SGHTA and FQGNSA. The CDR3 nucleotides read TGTGCCAGCAGCTTAGGTCTCAGTGGCAATGAGCAGTTCTTC. Its protein is CASSLGLSGNEQFF.

This clonotype was seen more than once but under ten times. The V call is TRBV27, the J call TRBJ2-7; D is uncertain. There are 14 residues in the CDR3. With 2 bases removed from V and 6 bases from J, the gap between germline ends came to 14 bases. Germline assignment: CDR1 MNHEY and CDR2 SMNVEV (reference sequence). This CDR3 reads CASSLRSLRREQYF. In DNA, the CDR3 is TGTGCCAGCAGTTTAAGGAGTCTCCGTCGCGAGCAGTACTTC.

There are a few counts of this clonotype. V and J are TRBV5-5 and TRBJ1-2; the D is unclear. Germline assignment: CDR1 SGHKS and CDR2 YYEKEE (reference sequence). Trimming left V 1 base short and J 1 base short, with 8 bases between. This CDR3 is 14 amino acids long. DNA of the CDR3: TGTGCCAGCAGCTTGATCGGAAGTAACTATGGCTACACCTTC. The encoded protein is CASSLIGSNYGYTF.

This clonotype was counted a few times. V is TRBV4-1 and J is TRBJ2-7; weak D call: TRBD1 (6 bases). CDR1 MGHRA and CDR2 YSYEKL come from the germline V gene. Deletions cut 4 bases from V and 5 bases from J, with 15 bases between. This CDR3 spans 14 amino acids. The CDR3 here is CASSPNRVVDEQYF. The DNA for the CDR3 is TGCGCCAGCAGCCCAAACAGGGTAGTGGACGAGCAGTACTTC.